The 12 T cell receptor beta chains below all came from one sample that was sequenced in a study of T cell clones after liver transplantation. Produced via immunoSEQ multiplex PCR; TCRdb's table is partial and in-frame only. The table shows 65,000 to 80,000 clones, with less than 85% occurring only once. The sequencing here drew on CD4+ T cells from blood, taken at the 22-month timepoint. These receptors originate from a human patient who received a liver transplant. Some T cells may trace back to the graft donor.

The chain couples TRBV18 to TRBJ1-6; the match to TRBD1 covers 8 bases. From germline, CDR1 is KGHSH and CDR2 LQKENI. Unmatched junction bases numbered 8, after V lost 6 bases and J lost 10 bases. The CDR3 extends over 14 amino acids. The CDR3 sequence is CASSPDRGESPLHF. The CDR3 bases are TGTGCCAGCTCCCCCGACAGGGGTGAGTCACCCCTCCACTTT.

The chain uses TRBV18 and TRBJ1-2; a possible D gene is TRBD1 (6 bases). The CDR3 totals 14 residues. The V and J ends lost 8 bases and 8 bases respectively, with 21 bases between them. From germline, CDR1 is KGHSH and CDR2 LQKENI. CDR3 nucleotides: TGTGCCAGCGCCGCCGGGCTCCAGAGGGGGGGCTACACCTTC. Its protein is CASAAGLQRGGYTF.

V usage is TRBV6-1 and J usage is TRBJ2-5, with 7 bases identical to TRBD1. The CDR3 has 15 amino acids. Germline V gene sequence: CDR1 MNHNS, CDR2 SASEGT. The V segment lost 1 base and the J segment 4 bases; nucleotides outside the gene matches: 6. CDR3 amino acids: CASSEEDHRGETQYF. The CDR3 DNA reads as TGTGCCAGCAGTGAAGAGGACCACAGGGGAGAGACCCAGTACTTC.

This clone has just a few counts. This chain connects TRBV11-3 to TRBJ2-1; 7 positions agree with TRBD1. V shed 2 bases, J shed 8 bases, and the junction held 9 bases outside the gene matches. The CDR3 loop spans 15 amino acids. In germline, CDR1 is SGHNT, CDR2 YENEEA. This CDR3 reads CASSLQGQRGDEQFF. CDR3 coding DNA: TGTGCCAGCAGCTTACAGGGACAGCGAGGGGATGAGCAGTTCTTC.

The chain carries TRBV11-3 and TRBJ2-2; D may correspond to TRBD1 or TRBD2 (5 bases each). Germline V gives CDR1 SGHNT, CDR2 YENEEA. V lost 5 bases to trimming and J lost 4 bases, with 14 bases between them. The CDR3 is made up of 15 amino acids. Here the CDR3 DNA reads TGTGCCAGCAGCCCGGCCGGGACGGGCACCGGGGAGCTGTTTTTT. As protein: CASSPAGTGTGELFF.

The chain uses TRBV7-2 and TRBJ1-3, with 8 positions matching TRBD1. CDR3 length equals 17 residues. CDR1 is SGHTA, CDR2 FQGNSA, per germline. V dropped 2 bases and J dropped 4; count of bases not matched to a gene: 10. CDR3 sequence reads: CASSLSLAGGSGNTIYF. CDR3 bases: TGTGCCAGCAGCTTATCTCTCGCAGGGGGCTCGGGAAACACCATATATTTT.

V gene TRBV19 combines with J gene TRBJ2-3, with D unclear. V shed 0 bases and J shed 6 bases, with 4 bases lying between them. Germline V gene lookup returns CDR1 LNHDA and CDR2 SQIVND (reference sequence). This CDR3 comprises 12 residues. The CDR3 DNA follows: TGTGCCAGTAGTATAGATGGGGATACGCAGTATTTT. Amino acid sequence: CASSIDGDTQYF. Using reference TRBV19 and TRBJ2-3 for the parts outside the CDR3, the full variable domain is DGGITQSPKYLFRKEGQNVTLSCEQNLNHDAMYWYRQDPGQGLRLIYYSQIVNDFQKGDIAEGYSVSREKKESFPLTVTSAQKNPTAFYLCASSIDGDTQYFGPGTRLTVL.

V gene TRBV28 combines with J gene TRBJ2-2, with 10 bases fitting TRBD2. V shed 1 base, J shed 6 bases, and the junction held 2 bases outside the gene matches. The CDR3 extends over 15 amino acids. Germline lookup yields CDR1 MDHEN and CDR2 SYDVKM. CDR3 residues: CASSLFLAGAGELFF. The DNA for the CDR3 is TGTGCCAGCAGTTTATTCCTAGCGGGAGCCGGGGAGCTGTTTTTT.

This clone was seen a few times. The chain combines TRBV11-1 with TRBJ2-2, with unresolved D. The V end lost 6 bases, the J end lost 5 bases, and 13 bases lay between the germline ends. The germline CDR1 and CDR2 sequences are SGHAT and FQDESV (reference sequence). The CDR3 length is 14 residues. For the CDR3, the DNA is TGTGCCAGCAGTATAAGACTTGGTACCGGGGAGCTGTTTTTT. Its protein is CASSIRLGTGELFF.

The chain is built from TRBV7-3 and TRBJ2-3, with 8 nucleotides matching TRBD2. The V and J ends lost 4 bases and 8 bases, in that order; junction bases with no gene match: 8. The CDR3 loop spans 14 amino acids. Germline loops: CDR1 SGHTA, CDR2 FQGTGA. The CDR3 nucleotides read TGTGCCAGCAGCTCGGGTGGGGGGACTAGTACGCAGTATTTT. This translates into CASSSGGGTSTQYF.

This clone occurred a few times. At one end the junction does not follow the germline gene, possibly because of a read error. The chain has TRBV5-1 and TRBJ1-1, with a tentative D call TRBD1 (5 bases). Germline CDR1 and CDR2: SGHRS and YFSETQ. The CDR3 runs to 14 residues. Written as DNA, the CDR3 is TGCGCCAGCACCCCGGGCAGGGTGAAAACTGAAGCTTTCTTT. As protein: CASTPGRVKTEAFF.

The rearrangement uses TRBV6-5 and TRBJ1-1; possibly TRBD1 for D (6 bases). Germline CDR1 and CDR2: MNHEY and SVGAGI. V gave up 7 bases and J gave up 2 bases, with 17 bases separating them. The CDR3 loop spans 15 amino acids. The CDR3 region is CASTQQGPRNTEAFF. The CDR3 DNA reads TGTGCCAGCACCCAACAGGGACCAAGAAACACTGAAGCTTTCTTT.